The 4 T cell receptor beta chains in this list originate from one sample, sequenced in a study of Ad26.COV2.S vaccination and SARS-CoV-2 variants. As to treatment: some 20 received Ad26.COV2.S at low or high dose, single or two shots; 5 received placebo; per-sample allocation not given. The samples date from day 63 after the first vaccine or placebo injection. Produced via immunoSEQ multiplex PCR; TCRdb's table is partial and in-frame only. The sample consists of around 340,000 clones, 88% of them appearing once. This material consisted of peripheral blood, taken in a trial of Ad26.COV2.S vaccine versus placebo. The receptors derive from a person between 18 and 65 years old who received the Ad26.COV2.S COVID-19 vaccine or a placebo.

This clone appeared a few times. This chain joins TRBV19 and TRBJ2-7; unclear D gene. The CDR3 totals 15 residues. Trimming pared 5 bases from V and 0 bases from J, leaving 14 bases between. CDR1 and CDR2 (germline): LNHDA, SQIVND (reference sequence). The CDR3 loop is CASSRETSSSYEQYF. The CDR3 DNA is TGTGCCAGTAGTCGAGAGACGTCGAGCTCCTACGAGCAGTACTTC.

This clone has only one observation. The chain has TRBV18 and TRBJ2-7, with 7 bases aligning to TRBD1. The germline V gene has CDR1 KGHSH and CDR2 LQKENI. There are 15 residues in the CDR3. Trimming cost V 1 base and J 4 bases; bases outside gene matches: 7. In DNA form, the CDR3 reads TGTGCCAGCTCACCACTCGAGACAGGGCGGTACGAGCAGTACTTC. This sequence encodes CASSPLETGRYEQYF.

The chain has TRBV5-5 and TRBJ2-5; 14 bases are a match to TRBD2. This CDR3 has 17 amino acids. After removal of 4 bases from V and 2 bases from J, the junction contained 7 bases not matched to a gene. Germline V gene sequence: CDR1 SGHKS, CDR2 YYEKEE (reference sequence). The CDR3 coding sequence is TGTGCCAGCAGCCTCTACCGGACTAGCGGGGGGCAAGAGACCCAGTACTTC. As protein: CASSLYRTSGGQETQYF.

The rearrangement uses TRBV6-2 or TRBV6-3 and TRBJ2-5; no clear D gene. In germline, CDR1 is MNHEY, CDR2 SVGEGT. This CDR3 spans 12 amino acids. V lost 0 bases and J 6 bases, leaving 5 bases between the germline ends. The CDR3 protein is CASSYSLQTQYF. For the CDR3, the DNA is TGTGCCAGCAGTTACTCGCTGCAGACCCAGTACTTC.